Listed below are T cell receptor beta chains from one sample, sequenced in a study of a mutant IDH1 vaccine in newly diagnosed glioma. Data came from immunoSEQ multiplex PCR; TCRdb stores just in-frame clones and leaves some out. The sample records fewer than 85,000 clones, about 86% being singletons. The input for sequencing was PBMCs, taken from a glioma patient treated with radiotherapy, temozolomide or both. These receptors were obtained from a man aged 25-40 years with glioma. Both conserved end residues are part of each CDR3. D genes are given only for firm matches. The size entry is marked missing in some rows and otherwise reads once, few, many or a size class.

clone size	J gene	D gene	V gene	CDR3 protein	CDR3 DNA
-	TRBJ1-4	TRBD1	TRBV5-5	CASSRTGGEWEKLFF	TGTGCCAGCAGTCGGACAGGGGGCGAGTGGGAAAAACTGTTTTTT
-	TRBJ1-2	TRBD1	TRBV5-4	CASSQGQAIYGYTF	TGTGCCAGCAGCCAAGGACAGGCCATCTATGGCTACACCTTC
-	TRBJ1-2	-	TRBV6-1	CASRGRDGLGLPF	TGTGCCAGCAGGGGGAGGGATGGATTGGGTCTACCCTTC
-	TRBJ1-5	-	TRBV5-8	CASSLDSNQPQHF	TGTGCCAGCAGCTTAGATAGCAATCAGCCCCAGCATTTT
-	TRBJ1-3	-	TRBV25-1	CASSPRGGLGDTIYF	TGTGCCAGCAGCCCCCGGGGCGGTCTTGGAGACACCATATATTTT
-	TRBJ2-5	-	TRBV18	CASSQIRGPQETQYF	TGTGCCAGCTCACAGATCAGGGGCCCTCAAGAGACCCAGTACTTC
-	TRBJ2-5	TRBD2	TRBV5-1	CASSLVPSGGRETQYF	TGCGCCAGCAGCTTGGTTCCTAGCGGGGGACGAGAGACCCAGTACTTC
-	TRBJ2-2	-	TRBV28	CASIKGLLNTGELFF	TGTGCCAGCATTAAGGGACTCTTGAACACCGGGGAGCTGTTTTTT
-	TRBJ2-2	-	TRBV5-1	CASSLVPANTGELFF	TGCGCCAGCAGCTTGGTGCCAGCAAACACCGGGGAGCTGTTTTTT
once	TRBJ1-2	-	TRBV14	CASSQNGVRIYGYTF	TGTGCCAGCAGCCAAAATGGCGTTAGGATCTATGGCTACACCTTC
-	TRBJ2-7	-	TRBV19	CASSSGPFNEQYF	TGTGCCAGTAGTAGTGGGCCTTTTAACGAGCAGTACTTC
-	TRBJ2-3	TRBD2	TRBV5-1	CASSGGTSGAVADTQYF	TGCGCCAGCAGCGGTGGGACTAGCGGGGCCGTGGCAGATACGCAGTATTTT
-	TRBJ1-2	-	TRBV14	CASSLFRAGGYTF	TGTGCCAGCAGCCTCTTTCGGGCTGGAGGCTACACCTTC
-	TRBJ1-2	TRBD1	TRBV14	CASRRTGKNYGYTF	TGTGCCAGCAGGAGGACAGGGAAGAACTATGGCTACACCTTC
-	TRBJ1-4	TRBD1	TRBV27	CASADREGEKLFF	TGTGCCAGCGCGGACAGGGAAGGTGAAAAACTGTTTTTT
-	TRBJ1-2	-	TRBV7-9	CASSLDRGTPPAGGYTF	TGTGCCAGCAGCTTAGATCGGGGAACCCCTCCAGCTGGTGGCTACACCTTC
-	TRBJ2-7	TRBD1	TRBV2	CASSENRGLSQYF	TGTGCCAGCAGTGAAAACAGGGGGCTAAGTCAGTACTTC